Below, one T cell receptor beta chain is given with its context. No antigen is known for it. Random hexamers were used to reverse transcribe roughly 0.45 to 1 ug of RNA. Multiplex immunoSEQ PCR targeted 54 Vbeta and 13 Jbeta TCR beta segments. TCRdb processed the immunoSEQ multiplex PCR reads anew with MiXCR; each CDR3 protein has one entry. The sample lists tens of thousands of distinct CDR3 sequences, 93% occurring once. This record comes from a study of CD8 T cells in Susac syndrome. General study points: The authors found no clonal expansion in Susac syndrome CD4+ T cell repertoires.

Sequencing was performed on CD4+ T cells from PBMCs. The sequence was obtained from a human donor with Susac syndrome.

CDR3 residues: CASSQDVTGPQHF. DNA for the CDR3: TGTGCCAGCAGCCAAGATGTGACAGGGCCCCAGCATTTT. This sequence joins TRBV7-9 and TRBJ1-5; D is perhaps TRBD1 (6 bases). The CDR3 runs 13 residues. V shed 5 bases and J shed 9 bases, with 14 bases lying between them. Germline loops: CDR1 SEHNR, CDR2 FQNEAQ (reference sequence).